These T cell receptor beta chains were read from a single sample in a study of response to subunit inactivated influenza vaccine. MiXCR, applied by TCRdb to the RT-PCR reads, yields one record per CDR3 protein. Here the sample spans about 610,000 distinct CDR3 sequences, approximately 15% being singletons. The sequencing used PBMCs from blood, collected roughly 12 days after vaccination. Receptors originate from a man aged 45-65 years who received an inactivated influenza vaccine. Both conserved end residues are part of each CDR3. The D gene is left open where the match is weak. Size is omitted from some rows. Given values are once, few, many or a class for expanded clones.

J gene	V gene	clone size	D gene	CDR3 DNA	CDR3 protein
TRBJ2-1	TRBV14	NA	NA	TGTGCCAGCAGCCAAGACCGTATGAGAAGGGGCTCCTACAATGAGCAGTTCTTC	CASSQDRMRRGSYNEQFF
TRBJ2-3	TRBV3-1	few	TRBD2	TGTGCCAGCAGCCGCCAACTAGCGACAAGCACAGATACGCAGTATTTT	CASSRQLATSTDTQYF
TRBJ1-1	TRBV5-1	many	NA	TGCGCCAGCAGCTTGGATTTGAACACTGAAGCTTTCTTT	CASSLDLNTEAFF
TRBJ2-1	TRBV12-3/TRBV12-4	many	NA	TGTGCCAGCAGTTTAGCAGCCAATGAGCAGTTCTTC	CASSLAANEQFF
TRBJ2-7	TRBV5-6	NA	TRBD1	TGTGCCAGCAGCTACGGACAGGGGGGGACCTACGAGCAGTACTTC	CASSYGQGGTYEQYF
TRBJ2-1	TRBV9	few	NA	TGTGCCAGCAGCGTAGAGGTAGAGATTTGGCCGTACAATGAGCAGTTCTTC	CASSVEVEIWPYNEQFF
TRBJ1-1	TRBV7-9	few	TRBD1	TGTGCCAGCATCAGAGACAGGGGGAACACTGAAGCTTTCTTT	CASIRDRGNTEAFF
TRBJ2-1	TRBV6-2/TRBV6-3	few	TRBD2	TGTGCCAGCATCCAGCGGCGGGAGGGCCGAAATGAGCAGTTCTTC	CASIQRREGRNEQFF
TRBJ1-4	TRBV5-1	NA	TRBD1	TGCGCCAGCAGCATAGCGGGACAGTTAAATGAAAAACTGTTTTTT	CASSIAGQLNEKLFF
TRBJ2-5	TRBV30	many	NA	TGTGCCTGGAGTTTAGGGTTTGGAGAGACCCAGTACTTC	CAWSLGFGETQYF
TRBJ1-2	TRBV12-3/TRBV12-4	few	NA	TGTGCCAGCAGTTTGGGCAGGGGCTCTTCCTATGGCTACACCTTC	CASSLGRGSSYGYTF
TRBJ1-5	TRBV20-1	NA	TRBD1	TGCAGTGCCCACAGGGGGATTGGTCAGCCCCAGCATTTT	CSAHRGIGQPQHF
TRBJ2-5	TRBV28	NA	NA	TGTGCCAGCAGTTTCGGTGACAGCGGCCAAGAGACCCAGTACTTC	CASSFGDSGQETQYF
TRBJ1-2	TRBV20-1	few	NA	TGCAGTGCATGGGGGGCACCGAACTATGGCTACACCTTC	CSAWGAPNYGYTF
TRBJ2-5	TRBV21-1	few	NA	TGTGCCAGCAGCAAATCAGGGGAAGAGACCCAGTACTTC	CASSKSGEETQYF
TRBJ2-3	TRBV18	few	NA	TGTGCCAGCTCGCGGACAATAACAGATACGCAGTATTTT	CASSRTITDTQYF
TRBJ2-7	TRBV20-1	NA	TRBD2	TGCAGTGCTAGTGCTAGCGGGAGGGCCACCTACGAGCAGTACTTC	CSASASGRATYEQYF
TRBJ1-3	TRBV19	NA	NA	TGTGCCAGCGCGGGGGTCTCTGGAAACACCATATATTTT	CASAGVSGNTIYF
TRBJ2-5	TRBV3-1	many	TRBD1	TGTGCCAGCAGCCAAGATGGGACAGACGAAGAGACCCAGTACTTC	CASSQDGTDEETQYF
TRBJ2-1	TRBV20-1	few	TRBD2	TGCAGTGCTAACGGACTAGCGGGATGGAATGAGCAGTTCTTC	CSANGLAGWNEQFF
TRBJ2-5	TRBV7-2	NA	TRBD1	TGTGCCAGCAGGACTACAGGGGGGCAAGAGACCCAGTACTTC	CASRTTGGQETQYF
TRBJ1-4	TRBV6-1	NA	NA	TGTGCCAGCAGTGAATTAGGTTTTAATGAAAAACTGTTTTTT	CASSELGFNEKLFF
TRBJ2-5	TRBV20-1	few	TRBD1	TGCAGCCACGACAGGGGTGGGCAAGAGACCCAGTACTTC	CSHDRGGQETQYF
TRBJ2-7	TRBV28	NA	NA	TGTGGCAGCACCTGGGGCAGGGCCCACGAGCAGTACTTC	CGSTWGRAHEQYF
TRBJ2-6	TRBV24-1	few	NA	TGTGCCACCAGTGCCACAGATCGCTCTGGGGCCAACGTCCTGACTTTC	CATSATDRSGANVLTF
TRBJ2-2	TRBV5-1	NA	NA	TGCGCCAGCAGCTTGACAGGGATGCAGGCTACCTCCGGGGAGCTGTTTTTT	CASSLTGMQATSGELFF
TRBJ1-4	TRBV6-5	few	NA	TGTGCCAGCAGTTCGCGCTACGGGCAACTGTTTTTT	CASSSRYGQLFF
TRBJ2-2	TRBV5-1	NA	NA	TGCGCCAGCAGCGTTAAGGGGTATTCGAACACCGGGGAGCTGTTTTTT	CASSVKGYSNTGELFF
TRBJ2-2	TRBV7-6	few	NA	TGTGCCAGCAGCTCAGGACTGACTTCGAACACCGGGGAGCTGTTTTTT	CASSSGLTSNTGELFF